A selection of T cell receptor beta chains follows, all from one sample in a study of cytomegalovirus exposure and HLA in healthy donors. Only in-frame clones appear in the TCRdb table, and some are missing; sequencing was by immunoSEQ multiplex PCR. This table has around 99,000 clones, around 77% appearing once. Sequenced material: PBMCs. All receptors come from a man between 40 and 49 years old in good health and CMV-seronegative. Both conserved end residues are part of each CDR3. The D gene is left open where the match is weak. Clone sizes are given selectively: once, few, many, or a class where the clone is expanded.

clone_size | j_call | v_call | d_call | cdr3_aa | cdr3_nt
once | TRBJ2-1 | TRBV6-5 | NA | CASSYSQKQFF | TGTGCCAGCAGTTACTCCCAGAAGCAGTTCTTC
few | TRBJ2-2 | TRBV28 | NA | CASSLSRGMGSQGELFF | TGTGCCAGCAGTTTATCCAGGGGAATGGGATCCCAAGGGGAGCTGTTTTTT
NA | TRBJ1-3 | TRBV11-3 | TRBD1 | CASSAGQGGNTIYF | TGTGCCAGCAGCGCCGGACAGGGCGGAAACACCATATATTTT
NA | TRBJ1-1 | TRBV19 | NA | CASSWGGNTEAFF | TGTGCCAGTAGTTGGGGGGGGAACACTGAAGCTTTCTTT
NA | TRBJ2-1 | TRBV2 | TRBD1 | CASSTGQGGYNEQFF | TGTGCCAGCAGCACTGGACAGGGCGGGTACAATGAGCAGTTCTTC
NA | TRBJ1-5 | TRBV6-6 | NA | CASSGAVAQPQHF | TGTGCCAGCAGTGGGGCGGTTGCTCAGCCCCAGCATTTT
NA | TRBJ1-2 | TRBV11-2 | TRBD1 | CASSHSRDRGRGYTF | TGTGCCAGCAGCCATTCCCGCGACAGGGGCAGGGGCTACACCTTC
NA | TRBJ2-3 | TRBV25-1 | NA | CASRADRSTDTQYF | TGTGCCAGCAGGGCGGATAGGAGCACAGATACGCAGTATTTT
few | TRBJ1-1 | TRBV25-1 | TRBD1 | CASSEPGQGGTEAFF | TGTGCCAGCAGTGAACCGGGACAGGGTGGAACTGAAGCTTTCTTT
NA | TRBJ1-4 | TRBV30 | TRBD1 | CAWSYGDRDSGEKLFF | TGTGCCTGGAGTTATGGGGACAGGGATTCGGGGGAAAAACTGTTTTTT
NA | TRBJ1-3 | TRBV19 | TRBD1 | CASSTGTGYSGNTIYF | TGTGCCAGTAGTACCGGGACAGGTTACTCTGGAAACACCATATATTTT
NA | TRBJ1-4 | TRBV7-9 | NA | CASSLENEKLFF | TGTGCCAGCAGCTTAGAAAATGAAAAACTGTTCTTT
NA | TRBJ2-5 | TRBV6-5 | NA | CASSPRPQETQYF | TGTGCCAGCAGTCCCCGTCCTCAAGAGACCCAGTACTTC
NA | TRBJ2-1 | TRBV7-3 | TRBD2 | CASSFLAGAYNEQFF | TGTGCCAGCAGCTTCCTAGCGGGGGCTTACAATGAGCAGTTCTTC